This paragraph covers one T cell receptor beta chain sequence. The antigen it binds to is not known. It has no much larger one-base neighbor in the sample; base qualities were not kept. The sample's time point label, in plain terms: after dendritic cell vaccination, including at tumor progression/relapse. Selection of patients required sufficient residual fresh-frozen tumor tissue and over two years of available survival data. Although molecular status otherwise differed among the glioblastoma patients, no patient had an isocitrate dehydrogenase mutation. PBMC were collected before vaccination, two weeks after the third vaccination, and at tumor progression if tumor progression occurred. The Qiagen DNeasy Blood extraction Kit was used for extraction of genomic DNA. CDR3 length: 14 amino acids, cysteine to phenylalanine. Here the CDR3 DNA is all that survives: 42 bases in frame from base 1. Reading the germline V gene gives CDR1 SNHLY and CDR2 FYNNEI. The junction shows trimming of 6 bases on V and 0 bases on J, and the gene matches do not reach 3 bases of it.

The data were obtained in a study of glioma-infiltrating T cells after dendritic cell vaccination listed by TCRdb under 2016. As for the study more broadly: The cohort included some 15 glioblastoma patients drawn from Phase I and II dendritic cell vaccination trials, of whom 9 were newly diagnosed and 6 had recurrent disease. The vaccine was prepared from monocyte-derived dendritic cells that were cultured for more than six days with IL-4 and GM-CSF and then pulsed overnight with autologous tumor lysate. Patients received autologous tumor lysate-pulsed dendritic cell vaccination between the early 2000s and the early 2010s. Deep sequencing of TCR beta CDR3 regions was used to quantify tumor-infiltrating lymphocyte content and compare tumor and blood repertoires in dendritic cell-vaccinated glioblastoma patients. Survival after dendritic cell vaccination was correlated with TCR sequencing metrics, such as TIL content and the overlap between tumor and blood repertoires. Each patient was given three intradermal dendritic cell vaccine injections, spaced two weeks apart, in the arm below the axilla.

What the study reported, not specific to this receptor: The cohort was small and heterogeneous, with few patients having full blood and tumor sets and even fewer initial-recurrent tumor pairs. The three-group TCR overlap response model was described as speculative and requiring prospective validation. No direct relationship between TCR clonality and survival was found, suggesting a diverse polyclonal response may matter. Longer time to progression and overall survival after dendritic cell vaccination were predicted by higher estimated pretreatment TIL content.

TCRB CDR3 regions were amplified from roughly 1.8 ug genomic DNA, or all available DNA if less, using the immunoSEQ assay. The multiplex PCR employed 60 forward primers targeting TCR V beta segments and 13 reverse primers targeting J beta segments. To estimate reads per starting template, synthetic control templates were spiked into each sample at limiting dilution. The Illumina HiSeq System generated sequencing reads of 87 bp. On the authors' methods: PCR and sequencing errors were removed by a nearest neighbor algorithm that merged closely related sequences. TCR overlap was measured as the percentage of unique tumor TCR beta sequences also present in the same patient's peripheral blood. TCRdb limited this immuneACCESS table to in-frame rearrangements with V and J called. A share of clones is missing; checked studies link under half to unresolved V genes, and the rest is unexplained. V, J and clone size derive from that table, while D and trimming were established from the DNA sequence. The sample includes fewer than 70,000 clones, with more than 75% observed a single time. Of the sample, about 9% falls within the top ten clones.

Here the chain combines TRBV2 and TRBJ2-3, with 7 central nucleotides matching TRBD2. The TCR was taken from a human donor with glioblastoma. The source was blood, collected after dendritic cell vaccination. The DNA sequence is TGTGCCAGCAGAGGAGCGGGGAGCACAGATACGCAGTATTTT. This yields the protein CASRGAGSTDTQYF.